The clone carrying this TCR beta chain was detected a few times. Its specificity is not known. Germline V gene lookup returns CDR1 SGHRS and CDR2 YFSETQ. The length of the CDR3 is 15 residues. The V and J ends lost 2 bases and 5 bases respectively, with 11 bases between them. These data come from a study of identical twins. Findings and limits, study-wide: Models underestimated how often monozygotic twins shared out-of-frame TCR alpha. A partial confounding effect on zero-insertion analyses could come from invariant MAIT and iNKT cells. Insertions were fewer in abundant cord blood beta clonotypes, whereas memory repertoires showed none of this pattern.

Each CDR3 protein gets one entry after TCRdb re-called the 5' RACE reads with MiXCR. The table lists under 450,000 distinct CDR3 sequences, 15% to 20% of them singletons. The receptor comes from a middle-aged man in good health. The chain combines TRBV5-1 with TRBJ1-6, with D possibly TRBD1 on 5 matching bases. Sequencing used naive T cells sorted from blood. CDR3 coding DNA: TGCGCCAGCAGCTTATTAGGGGCCAATAATTCACCCCTCCACTTT. Translated: CASSLLGANNSPLHF.